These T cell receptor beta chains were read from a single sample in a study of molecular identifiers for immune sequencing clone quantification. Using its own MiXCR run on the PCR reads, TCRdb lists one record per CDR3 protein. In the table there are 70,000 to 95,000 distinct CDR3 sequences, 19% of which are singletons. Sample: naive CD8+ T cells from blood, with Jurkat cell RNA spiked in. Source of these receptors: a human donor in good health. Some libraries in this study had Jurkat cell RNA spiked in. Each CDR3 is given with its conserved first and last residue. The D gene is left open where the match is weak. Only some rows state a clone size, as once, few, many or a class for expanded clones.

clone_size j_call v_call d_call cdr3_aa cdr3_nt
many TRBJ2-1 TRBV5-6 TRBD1 CASSDKDRAFFLYNEQFF TGTGCCAGCAGCGATAAAGACAGGGCCTTCTTCCTTTACAATGAGCAGTTCTTC
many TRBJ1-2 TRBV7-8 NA CASSPPADPLSYGYTF TGTGCCAGCAGCCCCCCGGCCGATCCGCTAAGCTATGGCTACACCTTC
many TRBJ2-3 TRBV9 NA CASSVAADTQYF TGTGCCAGCAGCGTGGCGGCAGATACGCAGTATTTT
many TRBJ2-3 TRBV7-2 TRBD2 CASSSRLAASTDTQYF TGTGCCAGCAGCTCCCGACTAGCAGCTAGCACAGATACGCAGTATTTT
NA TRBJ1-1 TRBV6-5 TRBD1 CASSVRGTEAFF TGTGCCAGCAGCGTCAGGGGGACTGAAGCTTTCTTT
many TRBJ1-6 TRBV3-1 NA CASSQTGSSYNSPLHF TGTGCCAGCAGCCAAACAGGGAGCTCCTATAATTCACCCCTCCACTTT
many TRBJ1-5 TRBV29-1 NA CSVEGSNQPQHF TGCAGCGTTGAGGGTAGCAATCAGCCCCAGCATTTT
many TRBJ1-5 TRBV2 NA CASSERGLNQPQHF TGTGCCAGCAGTGAAAGGGGCCTCAATCAGCCCCAGCATTTT
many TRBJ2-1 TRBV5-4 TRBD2 CASSNGLAYNEQFF TGTGCCAGCAGCAATGGACTAGCCTACAATGAGCAGTTCTTC
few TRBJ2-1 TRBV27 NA CATSITGFSNDEQFF TGTGCCACCAGTATTACAGGGTTCTCGAATGATGAGCAGTTCTTC
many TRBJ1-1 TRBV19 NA CASRNIGLDTEAFF TGTGCCAGTCGGAACATCGGGTTGGACACTGAAGCTTTCTTT
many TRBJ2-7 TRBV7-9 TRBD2 CASSLFTSGVGDEQYF TGTGCCAGCAGCTTATTCACTAGCGGAGTGGGGGACGAGCAGTACTTC
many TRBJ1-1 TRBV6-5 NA CASSYSRNTEAFF TGTGCCAGCAGTTACTCGCGTAACACTGAAGCTTTCTTT
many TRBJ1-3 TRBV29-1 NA CSVQGPFGNTIYF TGCAGCGTGCAGGGGCCATTCGGAAACACCATATATTTT
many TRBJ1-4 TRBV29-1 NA CSVVDEKLFF TGCAGCGTGGTTGATGAAAAACTGTTTTTT
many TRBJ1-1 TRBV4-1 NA CASSQTMGQSNTEAFF TGCGCCAGCAGCCAGACTATGGGACAAAGTAACACTGAAGCTTTCTTT
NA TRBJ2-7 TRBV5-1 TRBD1 CASSLGQGARYEQYF TGCGCCAGCAGCTTGGGACAGGGGGCGCGCTACGAGCAGTACTTC
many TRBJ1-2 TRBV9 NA CASTRGNGYTF TGTGCCAGTACAAGGGGTAATGGCTACACCTTC
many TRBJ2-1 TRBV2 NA CALSGSSYNEQFF TGTGCCTTATCAGGGAGCTCCTACAATGAGCAGTTCTTC
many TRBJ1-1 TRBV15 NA CATSRETGMNTEAFF TGTGCCACCAGCAGAGAGACAGGCATGAACACTGAAGCTTTCTTT
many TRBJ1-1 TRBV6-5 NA CASTTIGVTEAFF TGTGCCAGCACCACGATAGGGGTAACTGAAGCTTTCTTT
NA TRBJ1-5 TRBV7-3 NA CASSCTEHF TGTGCCAGCAGCTGCACCGAGCATTTT
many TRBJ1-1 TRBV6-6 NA CASSPVVWAVNTEAFF TGTGCCAGCAGTCCCGTCGTGTGGGCAGTGAACACTGAAGCTTTCTTT
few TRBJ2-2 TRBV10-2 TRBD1 CASSAALWTGGAAGELFF TGCGCCAGCAGTGCAGCACTATGGACAGGGGGTGCAGCCGGGGAGCTGTTTTTT
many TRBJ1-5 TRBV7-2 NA CASSPEIYQPQHF TGTGCCAGCAGCCCCGAAATATATCAGCCCCAGCATTTT
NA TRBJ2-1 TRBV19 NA CASSSQNEQFF TGTGCCAGTAGTAGTCAGAATGAGCAGTTCTTC
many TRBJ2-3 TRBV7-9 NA CASSLVQGSTDTQYF TGTGCCAGCAGCTTAGTACAGGGAAGCACAGATACGCAGTATTTT
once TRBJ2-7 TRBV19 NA CASSLTSQFYEQYF TGTGCCAGTAGCCTGACGTCCCAATTCTACGAGCAGTACTTC
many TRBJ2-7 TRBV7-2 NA CASSLKVLGFEQYF TGTGCCAGCAGCCTTAAGGTCCTGGGTTTCGAGCAGTACTTC
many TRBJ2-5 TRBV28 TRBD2 CASSSFGLAEGNQETQYF TGTGCCAGCAGTAGTTTTGGGCTAGCGGAAGGGAACCAAGAGACCCAGTACTTC
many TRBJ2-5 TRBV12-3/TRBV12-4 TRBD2 CASSGSGNETQYF TGTGCCAGCAGTGGGAGCGGGAACGAGACCCAGTACTTC
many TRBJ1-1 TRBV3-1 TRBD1 CASSAGGDTEAFF TGTGCCAGCAGCGCAGGGGGAGACACTGAAGCTTTCTTT
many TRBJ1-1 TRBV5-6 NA CASTAGGGSTEAFF TGTGCCAGCACCGCTGGGGGCGGGTCCACTGAAGCTTTCTTT
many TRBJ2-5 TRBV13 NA CASSFGSPGTQYF TGTGCCAGCAGCTTTGGGTCCCCTGGGACCCAGTACTTC
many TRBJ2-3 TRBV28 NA CASNQIGAPDTQYF TGTGCCAGCAACCAGATAGGGGCCCCAGATACGCAGTATTTT
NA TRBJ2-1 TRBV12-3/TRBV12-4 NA CASRRDGPNEQFF TGTGCCAGCAGGCGAGACGGCCCCAATGAGCAGTTCTTC
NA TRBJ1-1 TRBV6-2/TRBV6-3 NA CASFLDGENTEAFF TGTGCCAGTTTTTTAGACGGGGAAAACACTGAAGCTTTCTTT
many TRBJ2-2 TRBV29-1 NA CSVSGSGGELFF TGCAGCGTTAGCGGTTCGGGCGGGGAGCTGTTTTTT
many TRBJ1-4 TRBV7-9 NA CASSQAGEADEKLFF TGTGCCAGCAGCCAGGCAGGGGAGGCCGATGAAAAACTGTTTTTT
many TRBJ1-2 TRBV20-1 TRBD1 CSAKDRGYGYTF TGCAGTGCGAAGGACAGGGGCTATGGCTACACCTTC
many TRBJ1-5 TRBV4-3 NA CASSQDQAFQPQHF TGCGCCAGCAGCCAAGATCAGGCATTCCAGCCCCAGCATTTT
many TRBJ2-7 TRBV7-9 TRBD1 CASSSPTGGMDEQYF TGTGCCAGCAGCTCCCCGACAGGGGGTATGGACGAGCAGTACTTC
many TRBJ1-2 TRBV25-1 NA CASSEYNYGYTF TGTGCCAGCAGTGAATATAACTATGGCTACACCTTC
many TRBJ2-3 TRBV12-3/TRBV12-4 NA CASTELEDTQYF TGTGCCAGCACCGAATTGGAGGATACGCAGTATTTT
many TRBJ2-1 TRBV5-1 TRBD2 CASRAGTRTYNEQFF TGCGCCAGCAGGGCCGGGACTAGAACCTACAATGAGCAGTTCTTC
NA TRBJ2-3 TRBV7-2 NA CASSPTTRARGDTQYF TGTGCCAGCAGCCCAACTACCAGGGCTCGGGGAGATACGCAGTATTTT
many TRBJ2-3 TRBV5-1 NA CASSTDTDTQYF TGCGCCAGCAGCACCGATACAGATACGCAGTATTTT
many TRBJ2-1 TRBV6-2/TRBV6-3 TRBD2 CASRLAGGTYNEQFF TGTGCCAGCAGACTAGCGGGAGGAACCTACAATGAGCAGTTCTTC
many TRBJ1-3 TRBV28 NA CASSSDGGPGNTIYF TGTGCCAGCAGTTCTGACGGGGGGCCTGGAAACACCATATATTTT
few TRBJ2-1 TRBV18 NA CASSPEFSGSYNEQFF TGTGCCAGCTCACCCGAGTTTAGCGGCTCCTACAATGAGCAGTTCTTC
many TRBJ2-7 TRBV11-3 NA CASSSRDTGNPYEQYF TGTGCCAGCAGCTCGCGGGACACAGGGAACCCATACGAGCAGTACTTC